The next 26 T cell receptor beta chains were all read from a single sample in a study of identical twins. TCRdb re-derived calls from the 5' RACE reads in MiXCR, one entry per CDR3 protein. This table holds 1.5 million to 2 million distinct CDR3 sequences, about 32% found once. The material sequenced was cord blood. The source of these receptors is a newborn girl in good health.

This rearrangement joins TRBV4-2 to TRBJ1-1; D not resolved. The CDR3 is 16 amino acids. Germline CDR1 is LGHNA and CDR2 is YNFKEQ. The V and J ends lost 1 base and 0 bases respectively, with 12 bases between them. The CDR3: CASSQVGRIMNTEAFF. The CDR3 region has the DNA TGTGCCAGCAGCCAAGTTGGGCGGATCATGAACACTGAAGCTTTCTTT.

This clonotype was picked up a small number of times. V and J are TRBV10-3 and TRBJ1-1; D may be TRBD1 (6 bases). There are 12 residues in the CDR3. CDR1 and CDR2 from the germline V gene are ENHRY and SYGVKD. Trimming took off 11 bases at V and 0 bases at J, with 10 bases between the two ends. CDR3 region: CAGGGLNTEAFF. The CDR3 DNA reads TGTGCCGGCGGGGGCCTGAACACTGAAGCTTTCTTT.

This clonotype was detected many times. One base away lies a much larger clone, so this may be a sequencing read error. The chain combines TRBV7-9 with TRBJ1-1; D is ambiguous. Looked up from germline, CDR1 is SEHNR and CDR2 is FQNEAQ (reference sequence). The CDR3 runs 11 residues. The germline V and J ends were trimmed by 4 bases and 1 base, with 1 base remaining between them. CDR3 coding DNA: TGTGCCAGCAGCTGGAACACTGAAGCTTTCTTT. It encodes CASSWNTEAFF.

This clonotype came up a few times. The V call is TRBV12-3 or TRBV12-4, the J call TRBJ2-2; D is undetermined. The CDR3 covers 14 residues. Between the trimmed V and J ends, which lost 4 bases and 5 bases, there was a span of 11 bases. CDR3 amino acids: CASSSRLGTGELFF. The CDR3 nucleotides are TGTGCCAGCAGTTCCCGATTGGGGACCGGGGAGCTGTTTTTT.

This chain connects TRBV29-1 to TRBJ2-1; TRBD1 might be the D (5 bases). V lost 4 bases and J 6 bases, leaving 16 bases between the germline ends. Germline loops: CDR1 SQVTM, CDR2 ANQGSEA. The length of the CDR3 is 14 residues. The CDR3 DNA sequence: TGCAGCGTTGTAGGGGCTAGAATCGCCAATGAGCAGTTCTTC. Its protein product is CSVVGARIANEQFF.

This clonotype was counted between two and nine times. DNA for the CDR3: TGTGCCAGCAGTTTAAAAAGGGGACAGGGCTTAGCTAACTATGGCTACACCTTC. Protein product: CASSLKRGQGLANYGYTF. This chain joins TRBV12-3 or TRBV12-4 and TRBJ1-2; TRBD1 aligns across 9 bases. The CDR3 loop spans 18 amino acids. Unmatched junction bases numbered 10, after V lost 2 bases and J lost 0 bases.

The V gene is TRBV10-2, the J gene TRBJ1-2; 8 positions agree with TRBD1. Germline CDR1 WSHSY, CDR2 SAAADI. After removal of 3 bases from V and 3 bases from J, the junction contained 9 bases not matched to a gene. CDR3 size: 16 residues. CDR3 sequence reads: CASSEFSGTGYYGYTF. The CDR3 DNA reads as TGCGCCAGCAGTGAATTCTCCGGGACAGGCTACTATGGCTACACCTTC.

The chain links TRBV27 to TRBJ2-7; D possibly corresponds to TRBD2 (5 bases). The CDR3 contains 13 residues. Germline lookup yields CDR1 MNHEY and CDR2 SMNVEV (reference sequence). V gave up 2 bases and J gave up 9 bases, with 14 bases separating them. CDR3 DNA: TGTGCCAGCAGTTTACCCGGGATGGCCGGGCAGTACTTC. Encoded protein: CASSLPGMAGQYF.

This clonotype came up a few times. V is TRBV28 and J is TRBJ2-7; perhaps TRBD2 as D (5 bases). Germline V gives CDR1 MDHEN, CDR2 SYDVKM. The V gene lost 2 bases and the J gene lost 2 bases, with 13 bases spanning the gap. There are 15 residues in the CDR3. In nucleotides, the CDR3 is TGTGCCAGCAGTTTAAGGTCGAGCGGTACCTACGAGCAGTACTTC. This sequence encodes CASSLRSSGTYEQYF.

This clonotype was seen a handful of times. The chain carries TRBV4-1 and TRBJ2-5, with D possibly matching TRBD1 (5 bases). This CDR3 region has 16 residues. The V end lost 0 bases, the J end lost 4 bases, and 15 bases lay between the germline ends. Germline loops: CDR1 MGHRA, CDR2 YSYEKL. The chain's CDR3 is CASSQDIGRRGETQYF. CDR3 sequence (DNA): TGCGCCAGCAGCCAAGATATTGGGCGAAGGGGAGAGACCCAGTACTTC.

V is TRBV6-6 and J is TRBJ2-3; D is uncertain. CDR3 length: 13 amino acids. Trimming took off 2 bases at V and 5 bases at J, with 8 bases between the two ends. Germline assignment: CDR1 MNHNY and CDR2 SVGAGI (reference sequence). The CDR3 protein is CASSYEVVDTQYF. The CDR3, as DNA: TGTGCCAGCAGTTACGAGGTTGTAGATACGCAGTATTTT.

This clonotype was counted only a few times. This chain connects TRBV12-3 or TRBV12-4 to TRBJ2-1; no clear D. This CDR3 contains 10 residues. The V end was cut by 3 bases, the J end by 14 bases, with 8 bases between. CDR3 sequence (DNA): TGTGCCAGCAGTTTGGGCAGAAAGTTCTTC. It specifies CASSLGRKFF.

The J gene is TRBJ2-2, the V gene TRBV12-3 or TRBV12-4; 11 nucleotides align to TRBD2. CDR3 size: 16 residues. With V trimmed by 3 bases and J by 7 bases, 7 bases remained unmatched. The CDR3 nucleotides read TGTGCCAGCAGTTTGCGACTAGCGGGGAGGGGCGGGGAGCTGTTTTTT. Amino acids: CASSLRLAGRGGELFF.

The rearrangement links TRBV19 to TRBJ2-1; 7 bases match TRBD1. With 3 bases clipped from V and 5 bases from J, the junction kept 13 bases outside the gene matches. The length of the CDR3 is 17 residues. The germline CDR1 and CDR2 sequences are LNHDA and SQIVND (reference sequence). CDR3 region: CASSMRKGATQHNEQFF. CDR3 coding DNA: TGTGCCAGTAGTATGAGGAAGGGGGCGACCCAACACAATGAGCAGTTCTTC.

This clonotype came up a few times. This chain connects TRBV11-2 to TRBJ1-1; no clear D gene. The CDR3 spans 14 residues. Germline-derived CDR1 and CDR2 are SGHAT and FQNNGV. V shed 2 bases and J shed 0 bases, with 7 bases lying between them. This chain's CDR3 is CASSLSFLNTEAFF. The CDR3 DNA reads as TGTGCCAGCAGCTTATCGTTCCTGAACACTGAAGCTTTCTTT.

The V call is TRBV19, the J call TRBJ1-1, with 11 bases identical to TRBD1. This CDR3 is built from 17 residues. Trimming took 2 bases from V and 1 from J; bases not matched to a gene: 6. Germline CDR1 and CDR2: LNHDA and SQIVND (reference sequence). The CDR3 sequence is CASSIIGTGGRNTEAFF. CDR3 nucleotides: TGTGCCAGTAGTATAATCGGGACAGGGGGGAGGAACACTGAAGCTTTCTTT.

The sample holds a few counts of this clonotype. The DNA for the CDR3 is TGCAGTGCCACCGTAGCGGGTCCAACCACAGATACGCAGTATTTT. The encoded protein is CSATVAGPTTDTQYF. The genes are TRBV20-1 and TRBJ2-3; 7 positions agree with TRBD2. There are 15 residues in the CDR3. The V gene end was trimmed by 6 bases and the J gene end by 2 bases; junction bases not matched to a gene: 11. Germline V gene data show CDR1 as DFQATT and CDR2 as SNEGSKA (reference sequence).

This clonotype was observed at least ten times. The rearrangement uses TRBV18 and TRBJ2-3, with 10 positions matching TRBD2. This CDR3 spans 14 amino acids. CDR1 KGHSH and CDR2 LQKENI come from the germline V gene. J was trimmed by 5 bases and V by 6 bases; bases with no gene match: 5. CDR3 loop: CASSRRTSGDTQYF. As DNA, the CDR3 is TGTGCCAGCTCTCGTCGGACTAGCGGAGATACGCAGTATTTT.

The chain combines TRBV6-1 with TRBJ2-3; D gene unclear. Trimming cost V 6 bases and J 5 bases, with 15 bases left between them. CDR3 size: 14 residues. The germline gives CDR1 MNHNS, CDR2 SASEGT. The DNA of the CDR3 is TGTGCCAGCAGCAACACCCGAAGGAGAGATACGCAGTATTTT. It specifies CASSNTRRRDTQYF.

This clonotype was seen many times. The chain couples TRBV28 to TRBJ1-2; tentative D call: TRBD1 (5 bases). Germline V gene sequence: CDR1 MDHEN, CDR2 SYDVKM. Trimming pared 7 bases from V and 4 bases from J, leaving 13 bases between. The CDR3 length is 13 residues. The CDR3 reads CASKVPGSYGYTF. CDR3 nucleotide sequence: TGTGCCAGCAAGGTACCAGGGAGCTATGGCTACACCTTC.

The rearrangement uses TRBV27 and TRBJ2-1, with 9 bases that match TRBD1. The V gene end was trimmed by 1 base and the J gene end by 7 bases; junction bases not matched to a gene: 8. There are 16 residues in the CDR3. Per the germline V gene, CDR1 is MNHEY and CDR2 is SMNVEV (reference sequence). The CDR3 sequence is CASSLLGTGISNEQFF. CDR3 bases: TGTGCCAGCAGTTTATTAGGGACAGGGATTAGTAATGAGCAGTTCTTC.

This clonotype was observed a few times. The rearrangement uses TRBV7-2 and TRBJ1-4; 9 bases match TRBD1. V lost 5 bases, J lost 8 bases, and 6 bases stayed unmatched. The CDR3 totals 14 residues. Germline loops: CDR1 SGHTA, CDR2 FQGNSA. CDR3 DNA: TGTGCCAGCAGCACAGGGGGCGTTTGGGAAAAACTGTTTTTT. Its translation is CASSTGGVWEKLFF. The complete variable domain, with remaining parts taken from reference TRBV7-2 and TRBJ1-4, reads GAGVSQSPSNKVTEKGKDVELRCDPISGHTALYWYRQSLGQGLEFLIYFQGNSAPDKSGLPSDRFSAERTGGSVSTLTIQRTQQEDSAVYLCASSTGGVWEKLFFGSGTQLSVL.

The DNA of the CDR3 is TGTGCCAGCAGCCGCTATACGATGGGCTATGGCTACACCTTC. This codes for CASSRYTMGYGYTF. The rearrangement uses TRBV9 and TRBJ1-2; D remains unclear. Germline values: CDR1 SGDLS, CDR2 YYNGEE. This CDR3 has 14 residues. Trimming stripped 4 bases from V and 4 bases from J, with 14 bases between.

The chain carries TRBV5-1 and TRBJ2-1; D may be TRBD1 or TRBD2 (6 bases each). V dropped 4 bases and J dropped 9 bases, with 17 bases sitting between them. This CDR3 has 14 amino acids. Germline CDR1 is SGHRS and CDR2 is YFSETQ. DNA of the CDR3: TGCGCCAGCAGCCGTAGTGGGGGGCATGGTGAGCAGTTCTTC. This translates into CASSRSGGHGEQFF.

This sequence joins TRBV3-1 and TRBJ2-3; no clear D gene. The V gene lost 0 bases and the J gene lost 8 bases, with 12 bases spanning the gap. The CDR3 runs to 14 residues. CDR1 is LGHDT, CDR2 YNNKEL, per germline (reference sequence). CDR3 in amino acids: CASSQDLNPGTQYF. In nucleotides, the CDR3 is TGTGCCAGCAGCCAAGATTTGAATCCCGGTACGCAGTATTTT.

This rearrangement joins TRBV10-2 to TRBJ2-5, with D maybe TRBD1 (6 bases). The CDR3 is 14 residues long. The V gene lost 7 bases and the J gene lost 1 base, with 13 bases spanning the gap. The germline gives CDR1 WSHSY, CDR2 SAAADI. As DNA, the CDR3 is TGCGCCAGCACCACCGACAGGAGCCAAGAGACCCAGTACTTC. Translated, it gives CASTTDRSQETQYF.